This T cell receptor (beta chain) was sequenced in a study of blood T cells in healthy people across ages. Germline V gives CDR1 SEHNR, CDR2 FQNEAQ (reference sequence). This CDR3 is 16 amino acids long. V was shortened by 2 bases and J by 3 bases, with 16 bases between the two germline ends. A J-beta primer mix and a sample-barcoded 5' primer were used in a second PCR of roughly 7 to 12 cycles. No fewer than 3 million CDR3-containing paired-end reads came from each sample. MiXCR, run by TCRdb on the 5' RACE reads, gives a single entry per CDR3 protein. The sample records some 1.8 million distinct CDR3 sequences, approximately 40% being singletons. Isolation of PBMCs gave at least 7 million cells per sample. Study outcomes and limitations: Greater diversity and more naive CD4+ cells were seen in long-lived donors than in aged donors. Older individuals had lower TCR beta diversity per million T cells (the decline was roughly linear).

To note about this clonotype: Its target is unknown.

This clonotype was sampled from a human donor in good health. The chain is built from TRBV7-9 and TRBJ1-2, with D possibly TRBD1 on 5 matching bases. What was sequenced was blood. Written as DNA, the CDR3 is TGTGCCAGCAGCTTAAGTGGAAGGGGAAGCGACTATGGCTACACCTTC. As protein: CASSLSGRGSDYGYTF.